What follows are 8 T cell receptor beta chains derived from one specimen sequenced in a study of shared clonotypes between healthy human individuals. Profiled with immunoSEQ multiplex PCR; TCRdb holds only in-frame clones, not every one. The sample holds 2.3 million or so clones; 80% to 95% are singletons and the top ten take 0.39%. Material for sequencing was naive CD4+ T cells from PBMCs. Subset here: CD45RA+ positively selected. Receptors were obtained from a man aged 18-30 years in good health. Some clones in this sample may be carry-over from other donors' samples.

The gene calls are TRBV9 and TRBJ2-7; tentative D call: TRBD1 (6 bases). The CDR3 extends over 16 amino acids. CDR1 SGDLS and CDR2 YYNGEE come from the germline V gene. V was trimmed by 2 bases and J by 3 bases, leaving 18 bases between them. CDR3 nucleotides: TGTGCCAGCAGCGTCAATCCACAGGGTGGGGGCTACGAGCAGTACTTC. Protein sequence: CASSVNPQGGGYEQYF. The variable domain in full, completed from reference TRBV9 and TRBJ2-7, reads DSGVTQTPKHLITATGQRVTLRCSPRSGDLSVYWYQQSLDQGLQFLIQYYNGEERAKGNILERFSAQQFPDLHSELNLSSLELGDSALYFCASSVNPQGGGYEQYFGPGTRLTVT.

The V call is TRBV5-6, the J call TRBJ2-5; TRBD1 aligns across 10 bases. The CDR3 runs to 17 residues. Trimming cost V 3 bases and J 0 bases; bases outside gene matches: 8. Germline V gene lookup returns CDR1 SGHDT and CDR2 YYEEEE. The CDR3 sequence: CASSSRDRGLYQETQYF. CDR3 nucleotide sequence: TGTGCCAGCAGCTCACGGGACAGGGGTTTGTACCAAGAGACCCAGTACTTC.

The chain joins TRBV5-6 to TRBJ1-1, with a weak D call TRBD1 (6 bases). The ends were cut back, 3 bases at V and 2 bases at J, with 14 bases in the middle. This CDR3 has 15 amino acids. CDR1 and CDR2 (germline): SGHDT, YYEEEE. The CDR3 DNA is TGTGCCAGCAGCTGGAGGACAGAGTACAACACTGAAGCTTTCTTT. Protein sequence: CASSWRTEYNTEAFF.

The chain combines TRBV5-1 with TRBJ2-1, with D tentatively TRBD1 or TRBD2 (5 bases each). The V end lost 0 bases, the J end lost 6 bases, and 13 bases lay between the germline ends. CDR1 is SGHRS, CDR2 YFSETQ, per germline. The CDR3 covers 15 residues. The CDR3 region is CASSLGGASLNEQFF. Here the CDR3 DNA reads TGCGCCAGCAGCTTGGGAGGGGCCTCCCTCAATGAGCAGTTCTTC.

This chain joins TRBV19 and TRBJ1-2, with 7 bases matching TRBD1. Germline trimming cut 6 bases from V and 3 bases from J; bases unmatched to any gene: 4. Germline loops: CDR1 LNHDA, CDR2 SQIVND (reference sequence). The CDR3 loop spans 13 amino acids. In DNA form, the CDR3 reads TGTGCCAGTAGAACAGGACAGGACTATGGCTACACCTTC. It is translated as CASRTGQDYGYTF. Drawing the rest from reference TRBV19 and TRBJ1-2, the complete variable domain is DGGITQSPKYLFRKEGQNVTLSCEQNLNHDAMYWYRQDPGQGLRLIYYSQIVNDFQKGDIAEGYSVSREKKESFPLTVTSAQKNPTAFYLCASRTGQDYGYTFGSGTRLTVV.

With respect to this clone: Other DNA sequences in the sample encode the same CDR3. V usage is TRBV18 and J usage is TRBJ1-5; the D is unclear. The ends were cut back, 2 bases at V and 1 base at J, with 3 bases in the middle. The germline CDR1 and CDR2 sequences are KGHSH and LQKENI. The CDR3 is made up of 13 amino acids. The CDR3 DNA reads as TGTGCCAGCTCACCAAGCAGCAATCAGCCCCAGCATTTT. Its protein product is CASSPSSNQPQHF.

This clone was recorded a few times. The chain combines TRBV27 with TRBJ1-1; the D is unclear. With 5 bases removed from V and 1 base from J, the gap between germline ends came to 8 bases. This CDR3 comprises 13 residues. Germline CDR1 reads MNHEY; CDR2 reads SMNVEV (reference sequence). DNA of the CDR3: TGTGCCAGCAGTCCCCTGGAGAACACTGAAGCTTTCTTT. Translation: CASSPLENTEAFF.

The chain carries TRBV2 and TRBJ1-5, with D possibly matching TRBD1 (5 bases). The germline CDR1 and CDR2 sequences are SNHLY and FYNNEI. V lost 8 bases to trimming and J lost 5 bases, with 10 bases between them. The CDR3 totals 12 residues. CDR3 DNA sequence: TGTGCCAGCGGGGCAAATTATCAGCCCCAGCATTTT. It yields the protein CASGANYQPQHF.